These 2 T cell receptor beta chains originate from one sample sequenced in a study of human T cells and chemical hapten exposure. TCRdb ran MiXCR on the RACE reads and lists one entry per CDR3 protein. This sample has over 70,000 distinct CDR3 sequences; approximately 10% occur once, and the top ten carry approximately 1.1%. Stated time point: patch test 3, about 24 weeks after DPC sensitization. Treatment given: therapeutic diphenylcyclopropenone sensitization with weekly scalp DPC. The starting material was whole blood, obtained in connection with sensitization to the hapten diphenylcyclopropenone (DPC). Receptors were obtained from a woman between 25 and 40 years old with alopecia areata. Some clones in this sample may be carry-over from other donors' samples.

The chain recombines TRBV6-2 or TRBV6-3 with TRBJ1-4, with D unclear. CDR1 is MNHEY and CDR2 is SVGEGT in the germline V gene. The CDR3 contains 16 residues. The germline V and J ends were trimmed by 0 bases and 8 bases, with 16 bases remaining between them. The CDR3 here is CASSYSSKSYEEKLFF. CDR3 sequence (DNA): TGTGCCAGCAGTTACTCGAGTAAATCGTATGAGGAAAAACTGTTTTTT.

The chain is built from TRBV28 and TRBJ2-1, with 7 positions matching TRBD2. Germline CDR1 and CDR2: MDHEN and SYDVKM. The ends lost 11 bases at V and 2 bases at J; junction bases unmatched: 12. This CDR3 spans 15 amino acids. As DNA, the CDR3 is TGTGCCGCGTCGATTGGGGGGGGTACCTACAATGAGCAGTTCTTC. It codes for CAASIGGGTYNEQFF.